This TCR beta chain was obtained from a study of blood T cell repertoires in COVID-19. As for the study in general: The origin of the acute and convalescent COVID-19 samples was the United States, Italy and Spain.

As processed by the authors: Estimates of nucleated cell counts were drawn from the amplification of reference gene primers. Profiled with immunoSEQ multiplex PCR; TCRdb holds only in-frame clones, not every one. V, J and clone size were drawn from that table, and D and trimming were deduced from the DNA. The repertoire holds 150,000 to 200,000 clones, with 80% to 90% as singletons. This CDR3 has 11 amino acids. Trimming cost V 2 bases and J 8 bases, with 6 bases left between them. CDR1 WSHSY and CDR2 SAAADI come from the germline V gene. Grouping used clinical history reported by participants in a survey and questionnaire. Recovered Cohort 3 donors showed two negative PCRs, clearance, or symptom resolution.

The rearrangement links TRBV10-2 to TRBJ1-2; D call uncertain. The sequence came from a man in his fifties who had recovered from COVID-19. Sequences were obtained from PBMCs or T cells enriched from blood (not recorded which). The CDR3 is CASSELGGYTF. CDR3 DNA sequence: TGCGCCAGCAGTGAGCTGGGCGGCTACACCTTC.